The entry that follows covers one TCR beta chain sequence. Data came from immunoSEQ multiplex PCR; TCRdb stores just in-frame clones and leaves some out. The sample carries under 75,000 clones, 87% recorded once. Trimming cost V 3 bases and J 8 bases; bases outside gene matches: 8. The CDR3 loop spans 15 amino acids. Germline V gives CDR1 SGHTA, CDR2 FQGNSA. These data originate in a study of blood T cell repertoires in COVID-19. The sequencing sample was made of peripheral blood. The chain recombines TRBV7-2 with TRBJ2-1, with 9 bases lining up with TRBD1. The sequence derives from a young woman with acute or convalescent COVID-19. CDR3 DNA: TGTGCCAGCAGCTTGCAAGCCGGGACAGGGTATGAGCAGTTCTTC. Encoded protein: CASSLQAGTGYEQFF.